The 16 T cell receptor beta chains reported below all come from one sample, sequenced in a study of shared clonotypes between healthy human individuals. The repertoire was sequenced with immunoSEQ multiplex PCR; TCRdb's copy has only in-frame clones and lacks some. The sample lists a few million clones; approximately 94% were seen once. What was sequenced was naive CD4+ T cells sorted from blood. Sample subset: CD45RA+ positively selected. These receptors were collected from a young man in good health.

The rearrangement joins TRBV6-5 to TRBJ2-2, with D possibly TRBD2 on 6 matching bases. The germline V gene has CDR1 MNHEY and CDR2 SVGAGI. With 2 bases removed from V and 2 bases from J, the gap between germline ends came to 9 bases. This CDR3 region has 15 residues. CDR3 coding DNA: TGTGCCAGCAGTTACGCGGGAATTAACACCGGGGAGCTGTTTTTT. It encodes CASSYAGINTGELFF.

The chain uses TRBV7-2 and TRBJ1-1; 8 bases map to TRBD1. Germline-derived CDR1 and CDR2 are SGHTA and FQGNSA. Losses at the gene ends were 5 bases for V and 4 bases for J; bases not matched to a gene: 6. The CDR3 runs 14 residues. The CDR3 DNA sequence: TGTGCCAGCAGCCGTACAGGGGGAGGCACTGAAGCTTTCTTT. It specifies CASSRTGGGTEAFF.

This chain uses TRBV27 with TRBJ1-4, with 8 bases matching TRBD1. This CDR3 has 16 residues. Trimming at V came to 5 bases and at J to 3 bases, leaving 8 bases not matched to a gene. CDR1 and CDR2 from the germline V gene are MNHEY and SMNVEV (reference sequence). The CDR3 spells CASSRQGATANEKLFF. CDR3 nucleotides: TGTGCCAGCAGTCGCCAGGGGGCTACGGCTAATGAAAAACTGTTTTTT.

Note on this clone: One end of the junction varies from germline; a read error may be responsible. J is TRBJ1-1 and V is TRBV7-7, with 12 bases that match TRBD1. There are 16 residues in the CDR3. Looked up from germline, CDR1 is SSHAT and CDR2 is FNYEAQ (reference sequence). For the CDR3, the DNA is TGTGCTAGCAGCCCCGGGGGGGACAGGGGGCTTTTTCGAGCTTTCTTT. It codes for CASSPGGDRGLFRAFF.

The chain carries TRBV19 and TRBJ2-2; 12 nucleotides match TRBD2. Trimming took 4 bases from V and 7 from J; bases not matched to a gene: 4. Germline V lookup: CDR1 LNHDA, CDR2 SQIVND (reference sequence). CDR3 length: 15 residues. The DNA of the CDR3 is TGTGCCAGTAGTACCCGGACTAGCGGGATCGGGGAGCTGTTTTTT. It is translated as CASSTRTSGIGELFF.

The rearrangement uses TRBV9 and TRBJ1-4; 7 nucleotides align to TRBD1. Germline values: CDR1 SGDLS, CDR2 YYNGEE. The CDR3 spans 16 residues. After removal of 1 base from V and 5 bases from J, the junction contained 8 bases not matched to a gene. CDR3 in DNA: TGTGCCAGCAGCGTAAGCGGGACAGCGTTGAATGAAAAACTGTTTTTT. Its protein product is CASSVSGTALNEKLFF.

V and J are TRBV10-3 and TRBJ2-5; D is unclear. From germline, CDR1 is ENHRY and CDR2 SYGVKD. Trimming shortened V by 3 bases and J by 5 bases, and 10 bases separated the two germline ends. The CDR3 totals 13 residues. The CDR3: CAISDLIGETQYF. CDR3 DNA: TGTGCCATCAGTGATTTGATCGGGGAGACCCAGTACTTC.

V gene TRBV29-1 combines with J gene TRBJ1-5; D remains unclear. The CDR3 sequence is 14 residues long. V shed 4 bases and J shed 0 bases, with 10 bases lying between them. The germline V gene has CDR1 SQVTM and CDR2 ANQGSEA. The CDR3 DNA reads as TGCAGCGTTGGGGGTGGGGTTAGCAATCAGCCCCAGCATTTT. This codes for CSVGGGVSNQPQHF. Full variable domain (remainder filled in from reference TRBV29-1 and TRBJ1-5): SAVISQKPSRDICQRGTSLTIQCQVDSQVTMMFWYRQQPGQSLTLIATANQGSEATYESGFVIDKFPISRPNLTFSTLTVSNMSPEDSSIYLCSVGGGVSNQPQHFGDGTRLSIL.

The chain has TRBV25-1 and TRBJ2-1; 10 bases fit TRBD2. Unmatched junction bases numbered 14, after V lost 5 bases and J lost 7 bases. Germline CDR1 is MGHDK and CDR2 is SYGVNS. The CDR3 sequence is 17 residues long. CDR3 nucleotides: TGTGCCAGCAGTCTAGCGGGAGAAGGTTATAGTGGGAATGAGCAGTTCTTC. Its translation is CASSLAGEGYSGNEQFF.

The CDR3: CASVDRPGNTIYF. CDR3 DNA: TGTGCCAGCGTCGACAGACCTGGAAACACCATATATTTT. The rearrangement uses TRBV19 and TRBJ1-3, with D tentatively TRBD1 (5 bases). There are 13 residues in the CDR3. CDR1 LNHDA and CDR2 SQIVND come from the germline V gene (reference sequence). V was cut by 9 bases and J by 2 bases, with 11 bases left in between. The full variable domain, in which reference TRBV19 and TRBJ1-3 provide the parts outside the CDR3, is DGGITQSPKYLFRKEGQNVTLSCEQNLNHDAMYWYRQDPGQGLRLIYYSQIVNDFQKGDIAEGYSVSREKKESFPLTVTSAQKNPTAFYLCASVDRPGNTIYFGEGSWLTVV.

The chain is built from TRBV30 and TRBJ1-1; D ambiguous. This CDR3 has 11 amino acids. CDR1 is GTSNPN, CDR2 SVGIG, per germline (reference sequence). Trimming removed 3 bases from V and 3 bases from J, with 5 bases in between. CDR3 residues: CAWRRDTEAFF. The CDR3 DNA reads as TGTGCCTGGAGGAGAGACACTGAAGCTTTCTTT.

The CDR3 spells CASSVDYTFAETQYF. Here the CDR3 DNA reads TGTGCCAGCAGCGTAGACTACACGTTCGCTGAGACCCAGTACTTC. J is TRBJ2-5 and V is TRBV9; D gene ambiguous. With 0 bases removed from V and 5 bases from J, the gap between germline ends came to 14 bases. The germline V gene encodes CDR1 SGDLS and CDR2 YYNGEE. The CDR3 is 15 amino acids.

The V call is TRBV6-1, the J call TRBJ2-3; TRBD1 aligns across 7 bases. CDR3 size: 13 residues. CDR1 and CDR2 from the germline V gene are MNHNS and SASEGT. J lost 4 bases, V lost 6 bases, and 4 bases had no gene match. The CDR3 region is CASRGTVPDTQYF. The CDR3 nucleotides read TGTGCCAGCAGGGGGACAGTCCCAGATACGCAGTATTTT.

The rearrangement links TRBV5-1 to TRBJ2-1; D is undetermined. Per germline, CDR1 SGHRS and CDR2 YFSETQ. This CDR3 has 13 residues. V was cut by 5 bases and J by 8 bases, with 14 bases left in between. The DNA of the CDR3 is TGCGCCAGCAGGCCGACCAGCTGGGATGAGCAGTTCTTC. This gives the protein CASRPTSWDEQFF.

The chain employs TRBV19 and TRBJ1-6; 8 bases are shared with TRBD1. The CDR3 contains 15 residues. Germline V gene sequence: CDR1 LNHDA, CDR2 SQIVND (reference sequence). With V trimmed by 4 bases and J by 7 bases, 6 bases remained unmatched. The DNA for the CDR3 is TGTGCCAGTAGTACGACAGGGGCAGGGAATTCACCCCTCCACTTT. Translating gives CASSTTGAGNSPLHF. The full variable domain, with the rest looked up from reference TRBV19 and TRBJ1-6, is DGGITQSPKYLFRKEGQNVTLSCEQNLNHDAMYWYRQDPGQGLRLIYYSQIVNDFQKGDIAEGYSVSREKKESFPLTVTSAQKNPTAFYLCASSTTGAGNSPLHFGNGTRLTVT.

The chain has TRBV28 and TRBJ2-3; 10 bases line up with TRBD2. The length of the CDR3 is 17 residues. CDR1 and CDR2 (germline): MDHEN, SYDVKM. Losses at the gene ends were 2 bases for V and 6 bases for J; bases not matched to a gene: 11. CDR3: CASSLTSGAHERDTQYF. The DNA for the CDR3 is TGTGCCAGCAGTTTAACTAGCGGGGCCCACGAACGGGATACGCAGTATTTT.